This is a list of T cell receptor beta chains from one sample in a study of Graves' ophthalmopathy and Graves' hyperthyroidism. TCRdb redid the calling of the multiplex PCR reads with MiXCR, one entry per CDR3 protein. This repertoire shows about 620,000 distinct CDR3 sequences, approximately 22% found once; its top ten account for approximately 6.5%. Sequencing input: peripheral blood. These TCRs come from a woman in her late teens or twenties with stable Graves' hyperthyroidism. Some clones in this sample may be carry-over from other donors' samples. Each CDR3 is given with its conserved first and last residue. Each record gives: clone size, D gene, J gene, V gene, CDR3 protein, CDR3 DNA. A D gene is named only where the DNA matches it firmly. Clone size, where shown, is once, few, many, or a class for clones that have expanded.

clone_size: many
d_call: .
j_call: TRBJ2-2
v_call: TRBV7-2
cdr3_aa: CASSFPANTGELFF
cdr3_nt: TGTGCCAGCAGCTTTCCGGCGAACACCGGGGAGCTGTTTTTT

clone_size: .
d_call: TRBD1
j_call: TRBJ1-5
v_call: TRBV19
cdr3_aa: CASSIEPWVLGQGRGLPQHF
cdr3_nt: TGTGCCAGTAGTATAGAACCCTGGGTGCTCGGACAGGGCCGGGGACTGCCCCAGCATTTT

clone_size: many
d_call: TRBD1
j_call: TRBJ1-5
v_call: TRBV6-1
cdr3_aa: CASRGFRGPPQPQHF
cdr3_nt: TGTGCCAGCAGAGGATTCAGGGGGCCCCCTCAGCCCCAGCATTTT

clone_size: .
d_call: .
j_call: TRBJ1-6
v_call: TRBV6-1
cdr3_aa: CASSEDIGGLESPLHF
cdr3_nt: TGTGCCAGCAGTGAAGATATCGGGGGCCTGGAATCACCCCTCCACTTT

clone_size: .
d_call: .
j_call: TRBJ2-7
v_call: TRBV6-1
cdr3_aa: CASSEHRDGGGQYF
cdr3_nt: TGTGCCAGCAGTGAACACAGGGATGGGGGCGGGCAGTACTTC

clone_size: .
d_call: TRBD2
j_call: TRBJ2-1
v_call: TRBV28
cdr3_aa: CASSSKTSGRADEQFF
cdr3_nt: TGTGCCAGCAGTTCAAAGACTAGCGGGAGGGCCGATGAGCAGTTCTTC

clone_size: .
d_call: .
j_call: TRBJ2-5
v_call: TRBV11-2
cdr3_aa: CASSLDAGLETQYF
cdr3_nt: TGTGCCAGCAGCTTAGATGCAGGGCTGGAGACCCAGTACTTC

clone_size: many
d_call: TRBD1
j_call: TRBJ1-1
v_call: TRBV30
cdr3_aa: CAWSTQDREVTEAFF
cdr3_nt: TGTGCCTGGAGTACTCAGGACAGGGAGGTGACTGAAGCTTTCTTT

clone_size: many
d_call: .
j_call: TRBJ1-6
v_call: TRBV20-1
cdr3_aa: CSAPPPTNSPLHF
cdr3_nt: TGCAGTGCCCCTCCGCCGACCAATTCACCCCTCCACTTT

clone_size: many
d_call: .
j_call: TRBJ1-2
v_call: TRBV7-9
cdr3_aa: CASSSTSAVYGYTF
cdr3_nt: TGTGCCAGCAGCTCGACATCGGCGGTATATGGCTACACCTTC

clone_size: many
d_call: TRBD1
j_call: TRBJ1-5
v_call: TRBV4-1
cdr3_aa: CASRRTGGDQPQHF
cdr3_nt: TGCGCCAGCAGACGGACAGGGGGCGATCAGCCCCAGCATTTT

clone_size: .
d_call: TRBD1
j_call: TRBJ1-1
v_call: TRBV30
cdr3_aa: CASTRDSEAFF
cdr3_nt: TGTGCCTCGACACGGGACAGTGAAGCTTTCTTT

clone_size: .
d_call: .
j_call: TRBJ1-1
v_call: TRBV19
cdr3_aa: CASALGTEGNTEAFF
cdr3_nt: TGTGCCAGCGCTTTGGGTACGGAAGGGAACACTGAAGCTTTCTTT

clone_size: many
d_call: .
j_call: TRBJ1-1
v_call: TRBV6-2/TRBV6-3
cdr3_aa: CASSQVRQANTEAFF
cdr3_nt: TGTGCCAGCAGTCAAGTTCGCCAGGCGAACACTGAAGCTTTCTTC

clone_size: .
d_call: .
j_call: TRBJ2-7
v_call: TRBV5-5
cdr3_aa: CASSVRGRLGAYEQYF
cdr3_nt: TGTGCCAGCAGCGTTAGGGGGCGACTAGGGGCCTACGAGCAGTACTTC

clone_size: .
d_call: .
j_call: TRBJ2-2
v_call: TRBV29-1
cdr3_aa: CSAGSWLTGELFF
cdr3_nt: TGCAGCGCTGGTAGTTGGTTGACCGGGGAGCTGTTTTTT

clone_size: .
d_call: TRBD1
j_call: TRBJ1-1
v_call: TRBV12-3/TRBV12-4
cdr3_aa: CASSFGQGWAEAFF
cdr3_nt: TGTGCCAGCAGCTTCGGACAGGGGTGGGCTGAAGCTTTCTTT

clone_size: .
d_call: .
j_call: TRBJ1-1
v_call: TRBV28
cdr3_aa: CASSFRDGSTEAFF
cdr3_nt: TGTGCCAGCAGTTTCAGGGATGGGTCGACTGAAGCTTTCTTT

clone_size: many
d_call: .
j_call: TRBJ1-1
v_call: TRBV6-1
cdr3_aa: CASSRPAAEAFF
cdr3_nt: TGTGCCAGCAGCCGTCCAGCGGCTGAAGCTTTCTTT

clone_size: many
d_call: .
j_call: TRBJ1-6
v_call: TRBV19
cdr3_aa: CASRSWESSYNSPLHF
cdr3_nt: TGTGCCAGTAGGAGCTGGGAGAGCTCCTATAATTCACCCCTCCACTTT

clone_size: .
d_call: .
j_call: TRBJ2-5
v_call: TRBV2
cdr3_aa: CASSFLRETQYF
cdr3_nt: TGTGCCAGCAGTTTCCTGAGAGAGACCCAGTACTTC

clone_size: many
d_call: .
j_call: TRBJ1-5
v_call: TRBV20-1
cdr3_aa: CSARRDGNQPQHF
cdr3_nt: TGCAGTGCTAGAAGGGACGGTAATCAGCCCCAGCATTTT

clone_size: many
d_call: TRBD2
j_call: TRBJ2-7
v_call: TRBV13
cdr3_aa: CATDPTGTSGIRWQYF
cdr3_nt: TGTGCCACCGACCCAACTGGGACTAGCGGGATCAGGTGGCAGTACTTC

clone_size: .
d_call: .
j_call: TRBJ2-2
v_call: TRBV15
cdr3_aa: CATSRYRADANTGELFF
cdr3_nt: TGTGCCACCAGCAGATATCGCGCAGACGCTAACACCGGGGAGCTGTTTTTT

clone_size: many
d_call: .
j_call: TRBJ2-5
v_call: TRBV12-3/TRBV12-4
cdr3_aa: CASGRSSLQETQYF
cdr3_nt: TGTGCCAGCGGACGGAGCTCCCTTCAAGAGACCCAGTACTTC

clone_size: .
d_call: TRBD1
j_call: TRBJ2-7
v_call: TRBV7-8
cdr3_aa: CASSCRDRGQIEQYF
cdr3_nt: TGTGCCAGCAGCTGCCGGGACAGGGGTCAAATCGAGCAGTACTTC

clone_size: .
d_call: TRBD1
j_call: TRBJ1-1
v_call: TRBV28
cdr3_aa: CASSIATGAPEAFF
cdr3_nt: TGTGCCAGCAGTATCGCTACAGGGGCCCCTGAAGCTTTCTTT

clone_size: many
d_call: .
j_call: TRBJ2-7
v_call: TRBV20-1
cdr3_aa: CSARDVRGSYEQYF
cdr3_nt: TGCAGTGCTAGAGATGTGAGGGGCTCCTACGAGCAGTACTTC

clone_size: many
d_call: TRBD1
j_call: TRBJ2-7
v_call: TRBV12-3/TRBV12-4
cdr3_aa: CASSLWGQGSSYEQYF
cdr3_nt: TGTGCCAGCAGTTTATGGGGACAGGGATCTTCCTACGAGCAGTACTTC

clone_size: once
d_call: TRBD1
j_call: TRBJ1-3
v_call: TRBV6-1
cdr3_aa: CASRPQGAQGNTIYF
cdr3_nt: TGTGCCAGCAGGCCTCAGGGGGCGCAGGGAAACACCATATATTTT

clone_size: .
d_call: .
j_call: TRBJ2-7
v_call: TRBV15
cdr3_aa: CATGPSYDQYF
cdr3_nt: TGTGCCACGGGACCATCCTACGATCAGTACTTC

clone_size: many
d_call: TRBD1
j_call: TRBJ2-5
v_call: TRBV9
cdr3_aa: CASSVAPTGIETQYF
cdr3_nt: TGTGCCAGCAGCGTAGCGCCGACAGGGATAGAGACCCAGTACTTC

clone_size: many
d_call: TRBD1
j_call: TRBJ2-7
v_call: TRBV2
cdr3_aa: CASSEVDRVGYEQYF
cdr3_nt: TGTGCCAGCAGTGAGGTGGACAGGGTTGGCTACGAGCAGTACTTC

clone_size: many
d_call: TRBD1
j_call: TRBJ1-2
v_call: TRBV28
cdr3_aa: CASSSDRVPRDGYTF
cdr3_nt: TGTGCCAGCAGTTCCGACAGGGTACCGCGGGATGGCTACACCTTC

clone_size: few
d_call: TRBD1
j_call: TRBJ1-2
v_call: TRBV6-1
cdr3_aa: CASGKLQGAGGYTF
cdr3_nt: TGTGCCAGCGGAAAACTTCAGGGGGCTGGGGGCTACACCTTC

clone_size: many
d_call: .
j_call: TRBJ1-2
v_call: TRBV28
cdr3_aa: CASSPNSGYGYTF
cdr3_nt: TGTGCCAGCAGTCCTAACTCGGGGTATGGCTACACCTTC

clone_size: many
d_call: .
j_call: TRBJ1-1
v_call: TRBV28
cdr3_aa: CASSPPRDPWVNTEAFF
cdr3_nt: TGTGCCAGCAGCCCCCCAAGAGACCCTTGGGTGAACACTGAAGCTTTCTTT

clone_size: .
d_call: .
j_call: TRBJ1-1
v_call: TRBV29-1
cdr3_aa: CSGREGGTEAFF
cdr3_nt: TGCAGCGGCCGGGAGGGGGGCACTGAAGCTTTCTTT

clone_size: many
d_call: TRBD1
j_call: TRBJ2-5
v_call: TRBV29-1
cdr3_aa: CSVGDRGYGGETQYF
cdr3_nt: TGCAGCGTTGGGGACAGGGGGTATGGTGGAGAGACCCAGTACTTC

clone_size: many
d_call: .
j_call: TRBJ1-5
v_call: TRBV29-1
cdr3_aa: CSVTQTSNQPQHF
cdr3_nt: TGCAGCGTTACGCAGACTAGCAATCAGCCCCAGCATTTT

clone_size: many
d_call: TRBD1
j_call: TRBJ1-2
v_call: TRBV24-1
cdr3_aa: CATSDARFRDRGNYGYTF
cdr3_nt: TGTGCCACCAGTGATGCACGATTCCGGGACAGGGGGAACTATGGCTACACCTTC

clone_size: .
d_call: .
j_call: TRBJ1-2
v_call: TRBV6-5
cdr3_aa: CASSYSSRDGYTF
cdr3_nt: TGTGCCAGCAGTTACTCATCCCGGGACGGCTACACCTTC

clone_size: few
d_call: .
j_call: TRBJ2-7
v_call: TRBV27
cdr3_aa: CASSLAGYTYEQYF
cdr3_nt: TGTGCCAGCAGTTTAGCGGGCTATACCTACGAGCAGTACTTC

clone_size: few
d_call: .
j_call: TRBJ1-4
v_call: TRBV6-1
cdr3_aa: CASLDVGNEKLFF
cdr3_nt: TGTGCCAGCCTGGACGTTGGTAATGAAAAACTGTTTTTT

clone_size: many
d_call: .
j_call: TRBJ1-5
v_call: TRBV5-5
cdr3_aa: CASSPNLYTNQPQHF
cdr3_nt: TGTGCCAGCAGCCCGAACCTGTACACGAATCAGCCCCAGCATTTT

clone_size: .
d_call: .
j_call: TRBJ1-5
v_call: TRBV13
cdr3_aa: CASSLGPDNQPQHF
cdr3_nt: TGTGCCAGCAGCTTAGGCCCGGATAATCAGCCCCAGCATTTT